The rows below give T cell receptor beta chains drawn from one sample of a study of response to subunit inactivated influenza vaccine. TCRdb called the RT-PCR reads again in MiXCR, with one record for every CDR3 protein. This table has fewer than 700,000 distinct CDR3 sequences, 10% to 15% appearing once. Material: PBMCs from blood, obtained about 40 days after vaccination. All receptors come from a man in his forties or fifties who received an inactivated influenza vaccine. The CDR3 runs from the conserved cysteine through the conserved F or W. D genes are given only for firm matches. Expanded clones are given a class, and other clones once, few, many or no size at all.

v_call	j_call	clone_size	d_call	cdr3_aa	cdr3_nt
TRBV29-1	TRBJ2-7	many	-	CSVGIGARKPSDEQYF	TGCAGCGTTGGAATTGGGGCGAGGAAGCCTAGTGACGAGCAGTACTTC
TRBV12-3/TRBV12-4	TRBJ2-5	many	-	CASSPPGVQTQYF	TGTGCCAGCAGTCCCCCCGGGGTACAGACCCAGTACTTC
TRBV12-3/TRBV12-4	TRBJ1-1	many	TRBD1	CASSLSQGGYTEAFF	TGTGCCAGCAGTTTAAGTCAAGGGGGCTACACTGAAGCTTTCTTT
TRBV5-1	TRBJ2-1	-	TRBD2	CATGRGANEQFF	TGCGCCACCGGGCGGGGGGCGAACGAGCAGTTCTTC
TRBV12-3/TRBV12-4	TRBJ2-5	many	-	CASSLTGRQETQYF	TGTGCCAGCAGTTTGACAGGCAGACAAGAGACCCAGTACTTC
TRBV4-3	TRBJ2-5	few	-	CASSQDLLAGTQYF	TGCGCCAGCAGCCAAGATCTTCTAGCTGGGACCCAGTACTTC
TRBV20-1	TRBJ2-3	few	TRBD2	CSAKLADFTDTQYF	TGCAGTGCTAAACTAGCGGACTTCACAGATACGCAGTATTTT
TRBV5-4	TRBJ2-6	few	-	CASRKNTGTGANVLTF	TGTGCCAGCAGGAAGAATACAGGGACTGGGGCCAACGTCCTGACTTTC
TRBV20-1	TRBJ2-1	-	TRBD2	CSARSLLAGVRNEQFF	TGCAGTGCTAGAAGCCTCCTAGCGGGAGTTAGGAATGAGCAGTTCTTC
TRBV29-1	TRBJ1-1	few	-	CSVNRDANTEAFF	TGCAGCGTTAACAGGGATGCTAACACTGAAGCTTTCTTT
TRBV12-3/TRBV12-4	TRBJ1-2	-	-	CASSPRWGAVDYGYTF	TGTGCCAGCAGTCCCCGGTGGGGGGCCGTGGACTATGGCTACACCTTC
TRBV5-1	TRBJ2-7	few	TRBD1	CASSQGQGGREQYF	TGCGCCAGCAGCCAAGGACAGGGCGGGCGCGAGCAGTACTTC
TRBV4-1	TRBJ2-3	few	TRBD2	CASSQDERLAAGEQYF	TGCGCCAGCAGCCAAGACGAGAGGCTAGCGGCCGGGGAGCAGTATTTT
TRBV4-2	TRBJ2-7	-	TRBD2	CASSQGSSGGLSYEQYF	TGTGCCAGCAGCCAGGGCTCTAGCGGGGGGCTCTCCTACGAGCAGTACTTC
TRBV3-1	TRBJ2-3	-	TRBD1	CASSQGGQDTDTQYF	TGTGCCAGCAGCCAAGGGGGACAGGACACAGATACGCAGTATTTT
TRBV7-2	TRBJ1-4	once	-	CASSLEGRSIEKLFF	TGTGCCAGCAGCTTAGAGGGACGGAGCATTGAAAAACTGTTTTTT
TRBV4-1	TRBJ2-1	few	-	CASSSTTSGDEQFF	TGCGCCAGCAGCTCTACGACTAGTGGCGATGAGCAGTTCTTC
TRBV28	TRBJ2-1	-	-	CASSRPGLLSYNEQFF	TGTGCCAGCAGTAGACCGGGACTCCTTTCATACAATGAGCAGTTCTTC
TRBV27	TRBJ2-3	-	-	CASSLYSSTDTQYF	TGTGCCAGCAGTTTATATTCATCGACAGATACGCAGTATTTT
TRBV6-5	TRBJ2-6	many	-	CASSLSGLAGANVLTF	TGTGCCAGCAGTTTATCGGGGTTAGCTGGGGCCAACGTCCTGACTTTC
TRBV12-3/TRBV12-4	TRBJ2-3	many	-	CASSSSQDTQYF	TGTGCCAGCAGTTCATCCCAGGATACGCAGTATTTT
TRBV6-5	TRBJ2-5	-	TRBD1	CASSYSGTAQETQYF	TGTGCCAGCAGTTACTCCGGGACAGCCCAAGAGACCCAGTACTTC
TRBV11-2	TRBJ1-2	few	-	CASSLYGDSNYGYTF	TGTGCCAGCAGCTTATACGGGGACTCAAACTATGGCTACACCTTC
TRBV7-9	TRBJ2-7	many	-	CASSAERQPTYEQYF	TGTGCCAGCAGCGCCGAGAGACAGCCTACCTACGAGCAGTACTTC
TRBV3-1	TRBJ2-5	-	-	CASSQDRASIPFVGQRETQYF	TGTGCCAGCAGCCAAGATCGCGCAAGCATACCTTTCGTCGGACAGCGAGAGACCCAGTACTTC
TRBV4-1	TRBJ2-3	once	-	CASSQDWGGEETADTQYF	TGCGCCAGCAGCCAAGACTGGGGCGGGGAGGAAACGGCGGATACGCAGTATTTT
TRBV12-3/TRBV12-4	TRBJ2-5	many	TRBD1	CASSLGTVDETQYF	TGTGCCAGCAGTCTGGGGACAGTTGACGAGACCCAGTACTTC
TRBV29-1	TRBJ2-7	-	TRBD2	CSVETGGDSPGEQYF	TGCAGCGTTGAAACTGGGGGGGATTCCCCAGGCGAGCAGTACTTC
TRBV28	TRBJ2-1	many	TRBD1	CASSSWTGSSYNEQFF	TGTGCCAGCAGTTCATGGACAGGGAGCTCCTACAATGAGCAGTTCTTC
TRBV12-3/TRBV12-4	TRBJ2-4	-	-	CASSPEGDPKNIQYF	TGTGCCAGCAGCCCGGAGGGGGACCCCAAAAACATTCAGTACTTC
TRBV27	TRBJ2-7	-	TRBD2	CASSPLGGSGRPISYEQYF	TGTGCCAGCAGTCCACTCGGGGGTAGCGGGAGACCGATCTCCTACGAGCAGTACTTC
TRBV6-5	TRBJ1-6	once	TRBD1	CASSYTGDDNPPLHF	TGTGCCAGCAGTTATACAGGGGACGATAATCCACCCCTCCACTTT
TRBV7-9	TRBJ2-3	few	TRBD2	CASSLFLAGGSTDTQYF	TGTGCCAGCAGCTTATTTCTAGCGGGAGGTAGCACAGATACGCAGTATTTT
TRBV20-1	TRBJ2-7	-	TRBD2	CSAMGPSSGGSYEQYF	TGCAGTGCTATGGGACCTAGCTCGGGAGGGTCCTACGAGCAGTACTTC
TRBV7-9	TRBJ1-1	-	-	CASKVLGGVGNTEAFF	TGTGCCAGCAAGGTTTTGGGGGGCGTCGGGAACACTGAAGCTTTCTTT
TRBV12-3/TRBV12-4	TRBJ1-2	few	-	CASSFFTHTF	TGTGCCAGCAGTTTCTTTACTCACACCTTC
TRBV6-1	TRBJ1-6	few	-	CASRVAYNSPLHF	TGTGCCAGCAGGGTCGCCTATAATTCACCCCTCCACTTT
TRBV10-3	TRBJ2-7	once	TRBD2	CAIRRKLAGAYEQYF	TGTGCCATCAGGAGGAAACTAGCGGGAGCCTACGAGCAGTACTTC
TRBV28	TRBJ2-1	-	-	CASSFWVGAHYNEQFF	TGTGCCAGCAGTTTTTGGGTGGGGGCCCACTACAATGAGCAGTTCTTC
TRBV5-1	TRBJ2-7	many	TRBD1	CASSSDRGLNEQYF	TGCGCCAGCAGCTCGGACAGGGGGCTCAACGAGCAGTACTTC
TRBV7-2	TRBJ2-1	few	TRBD2	CASSLAGTSRFNEQFF	TGTGCCAGCAGCTTAGCAGGGACTAGCAGGTTCAATGAGCAGTTCTTC
TRBV9	TRBJ2-1	few	TRBD2	CASSSTSGRPLYEQFF	TGTGCCAGCAGCTCGACTAGCGGGAGACCCCTATATGAGCAGTTCTTC
TRBV10-3	TRBJ2-5	few	TRBD2	CAIKSGGPGETQYF	TGTGCCATCAAAAGCGGGGGCCCGGGAGAGACCCAGTACTTC
TRBV28	TRBJ2-7	-	TRBD2	CASSFETSGAYEQYF	TGTGCCAGCAGTTTTGAGACTAGCGGGGCCTACGAGCAGTACTTC
TRBV7-9	TRBJ1-6	-	-	CASSDRSSSPLHF	TGTGCCAGCAGCGACAGATCATCTTCACCCCTCCACTTT
TRBV5-1	TRBJ2-5	-	TRBD1	CASSPTTGGKETQYF	TGCGCCAGCAGTCCCACGACAGGGGGTAAAGAGACCCAGTACTTC